This is a list of T cell receptor beta chains from one sample in a study of T-cell reconstitution after alpha-beta-depleted transplantation in children. TCRdb redid the calling of the PCR reads with MiXCR, one entry per CDR3 protein. The sample shows around 230,000 distinct CDR3 sequences, more than 15% of them seen only once. The sequences come from PBMCs, mostly from graft donor cells, collected 360 days after TCRalphabeta/CD19-depleted stem cell transplant. The origin of the receptors is a male patient between 2 and 15 years old who had a stem cell transplant for acute lymphoblastic leukemia, so the T cells may come from the graft donor. Both conserved end residues are part of each CDR3. Each record gives: D gene, clone size, J gene, V gene, CDR3 DNA, CDR3 protein. The D gene is left open where the match is weak. A clone size is listed for some rows: how often the clone was seen (once, few, many), or a class if it is expanded.

. | few | TRBJ2-1 | TRBV24-1 | TGTGCCACTGAAAGGGGGACTCGGAACAATGAGCAGTTCTTC | CATERGTRNNEQFF
. | . | TRBJ2-1 | TRBV5-1 | TGCGCCAGCTCATATAGACAGGCCGACTACAATGAGCAGTTCTTC | CASSYRQADYNEQFF
TRBD1 | . | TRBJ1-5 | TRBV6-5 | TGTGCCAGCAGTTTTGGGACAGGTGGTCAGCCCCAGCATTTT | CASSFGTGGQPQHF
TRBD1 | few | TRBJ2-1 | TRBV29-1 | TGCAGCGTTACATCCGGGACAGGGGTCAACGGTGAGCAGTTCTTC | CSVTSGTGVNGEQFF
. | few | TRBJ1-1 | TRBV10-3 | TGTGCCATCTCCCGTCTGTGGATGAACACTGAAGCTTTCTTT | CAISRLWMNTEAFF
. | . | TRBJ1-5 | TRBV7-2 | TGTGCCAGCAAGGGGGGCAATCAGCCCCAGCATTTT | CASKGGNQPQHF
. | few | TRBJ2-3 | TRBV29-1 | TGCAGCGTCCGATCGGCCGGGACCACAGATACGCAGTATTTT | CSVRSAGTTDTQYF
TRBD1 | . | TRBJ1-1 | TRBV10-3 | TGTGCCATCAGTGAGTCAGGGACAGAAATGAACACTGAAGCTTTCTTT | CAISESGTEMNTEAFF
TRBD1 | . | TRBJ2-7 | TRBV12-3/TRBV12-4 | TGTGCCAGCAGCAACCAGGGGGCGGGGGAGCAGTACTTC | CASSNQGAGEQYF
. | few | TRBJ2-7 | TRBV20-1 | TGCAGTGCTAGAGATCGGAGGGACCACGAGCAGTACTTC | CSARDRRDHEQYF
. | few | TRBJ2-3 | TRBV20-1 | TGCAGTGCTAGAGATAGCAGGGTGCCCACAGATACGCAGTATTTT | CSARDSRVPTDTQYF
TRBD2 | many | TRBJ2-7 | TRBV12-3/TRBV12-4 | TGTGCCAGCAGACCGGGACTAGAGTACGAGCAGTACTTC | CASRPGLEYEQYF
. | few | TRBJ2-5 | TRBV7-8 | TGTGCCAGCAACAACCCCCAAATAGACAGGCGCGAAGAGACCCAGTACTTC | CASNNPQIDRREETQYF